These 24 T cell receptor beta chains share one sample of origin, sequenced in a study of blood T cell repertoires in COVID-19. The repertoire was sequenced with immunoSEQ multiplex PCR; TCRdb's copy has only in-frame clones and lacks some. The sample lists fewer than 400,000 clones, about nine tenths occurring once. The sample comprised PBMCs or T cells enriched from blood (not recorded which). These TCRs come from a man aged 30 to 45 who had recovered from COVID-19.

The genes are TRBV10-2 and TRBJ2-7, with TRBD2 matching 7 bases. This CDR3 contains 14 residues. The ends lost 5 bases at V and 0 bases at J; junction bases unmatched: 4. CDR1 and CDR2 (germline): WSHSY, SAAADI. CDR3: CASSNGGSSYEQYF. CDR3 bases: TGCGCCAGCAGTAACGGCGGGAGCTCCTACGAGCAGTACTTC.

There are a few counts of this clone. V gene TRBV7-9 combines with J gene TRBJ1-2, with 8 bases aligning to TRBD1. The CDR3 spans 14 residues. The germline V gene has CDR1 SEHNR and CDR2 FQNEAQ (reference sequence). V was clipped by 5 bases and J by 3 bases; unmatched bases: 5. CDR3 amino acids: CASSRSTGDYGYTF. The DNA of the CDR3 is TGTGCCAGCAGCCGATCGACAGGGGACTATGGCTACACCTTC.

V usage is TRBV28 and J usage is TRBJ1-6; 10 nucleotides line up with TRBD1. The CDR3 is made up of 17 amino acids. Germline assignment: CDR1 MDHEN and CDR2 SYDVKM. Trimming took 1 base from V and 9 from J; bases not matched to a gene: 9. CDR3 nucleotides: TGTGCCAGCAGTTTATATGGTGGGACAGGGGTCGGTTCACCCCTCCACTTT. Protein: CASSLYGGTGVGSPLHF.

The chain carries TRBV18 and TRBJ1-5; 12 nucleotides agree with TRBD1. J lost 2 bases, V lost 8 bases, and 10 bases had no gene match. The CDR3 spans 17 residues. In germline, CDR1 is KGHSH, CDR2 LQKENI. The CDR3 loop is CASREGQGAEGNQPQHF. As DNA, the CDR3 is TGTGCCAGCCGCGAGGGACAGGGGGCAGAAGGCAATCAGCCCCAGCATTTT.

The chain couples TRBV19 to TRBJ2-5; 12 nucleotides line up with TRBD2. The CDR3 runs 12 residues. The V and J ends lost 7 bases and 9 bases, in that order; junction bases with no gene match: 3. The germline V gene has CDR1 LNHDA and CDR2 SQIVND (reference sequence). CDR3 DNA: TGTGCCAGTAAGGCTAGCGGGGGGGCCCAGTACTTC. Translating it yields CASKASGGAQYF.

The rearrangement uses TRBV28 and TRBJ2-2; the match to TRBD1 covers 7 bases. This CDR3 is 15 amino acids long. The trim removed 1 base at V and 1 base at J, leaving 0 bases unmatched. CDR1 MDHEN and CDR2 SYDVKM come from the germline V gene. CDR3 loop: CASSLYRGNTGELFF. The CDR3 DNA sequence: TGTGCCAGCAGTTTATACAGGGGGAACACCGGGGAGCTGTTTTTT. Looking up the rest from reference TRBV28 and TRBJ2-2 gives the full variable domain: DVKVTQSSRYLVKRTGEKVFLECVQDMDHENMFWYRQDPGLGLRLIYFSYDVKMKEKGDIPEGYSVSREKKERFSLILESASTNQTSMYLCASSLYRGNTGELFFGEGSRLTVL.

V is TRBV6-5 and J is TRBJ1-4; 8 nucleotides align to TRBD1. The CDR3 sequence is 14 residues long. CDR1 is MNHEY and CDR2 is SVGAGI in the germline V gene. Trimming cost V 4 bases and J 3 bases; bases outside gene matches: 1. The CDR3 loop reads CASSWTGPNEKLFF. Written as DNA, the CDR3 is TGTGCCAGCAGTTGGACAGGGCCTAATGAAAAACTGTTTTTT.

J is TRBJ2-7 and V is TRBV18; TRBD2 is a possible D gene (6 bases). The CDR3 sequence is 16 residues long. V lost 5 bases to trimming and J lost 7 bases, with 24 bases between them. From germline, CDR1 is KGHSH and CDR2 LQKENI. CDR3 nucleotides: TGTGCCAGCTCATCCTTACCACGGGGGTTCCCCTTGGAGCAGTACTTC. This gives the protein CASSSLPRGFPLEQYF.

The rearrangement uses TRBV5-1 and TRBJ1-3; 8 bases align to TRBD1. Germline V gene lookup returns CDR1 SGHRS and CDR2 YFSETQ. The CDR3 runs 17 residues. V gave up 0 bases and J gave up 4 bases; unmatched junction bases: 9. CDR3 residues: CASSLAAQGAIGNTIYF. Written as DNA, the CDR3 is TGCGCCAGCAGCTTGGCCGCCCAGGGGGCAATCGGAAACACCATATATTTT. The full variable domain, completed using reference TRBV5-1 and TRBJ1-3, is KAGVTQTPRYLIKTRGQQVTLSCSPISGHRSVSWYQQTPGQGLQFLFEYFSETQRNKGNFPGRFSGRQFSNSRSEMNVSTLELGDSALYLCASSLAAQGAIGNTIYFGEGSWLTVV.

This chain uses TRBV18 with TRBJ2-2, with 10 bases that match TRBD1. The CDR3 sequence is 18 residues long. J lost 4 bases, V lost 1 base, and 9 bases had no gene match. Germline V gene data show CDR1 as KGHSH and CDR2 as LQKENI. The CDR3 loop is CASSPRRQGASGTGELFF. The CDR3, as DNA: TGTGCCAGCTCACCACGGCGACAGGGGGCGTCGGGCACCGGGGAGCTGTTTTTT.

With regard to this clone: The same CDR3 arises from other DNA sequences in this sample as well. The V and J genes are TRBV5-1 and TRBJ1-1, with D perhaps TRBD1 (5 bases). CDR1 SGHRS and CDR2 YFSETQ come from the germline V gene. Trimming removed 2 bases at V and 2 bases at J, with 7 bases between. The CDR3 is 13 amino acids. The CDR3, as DNA: TGCGCCAGCAGCTTCCAGGGAAACACTGAAGCTTTCTTT. Its translation: CASSFQGNTEAFF. Supplemented by reference TRBV5-1 and TRBJ1-1, the full variable domain reads KAGVTQTPRYLIKTRGQQVTLSCSPISGHRSVSWYQQTPGQGLQFLFEYFSETQRNKGNFPGRFSGRQFSNSRSEMNVSTLELGDSALYLCASSFQGNTEAFFGQGTRLTVV.

The rearrangement joins TRBV19 to TRBJ1-3; D unresolved. Per germline, CDR1 LNHDA and CDR2 SQIVND (reference sequence). V was clipped by 3 bases and J by 3 bases, with 15 bases between them. CDR3 size: 16 residues. The CDR3 DNA reads as TGTGCCAGTAGTATCCTTGTGGGTAGACATGGAAACACCATATATTTT. Translation: CASSILVGRHGNTIYF. Based on the CDR3 plus reference TRBV19 and TRBJ1-3, the full variable domain is DGGITQSPKYLFRKEGQNVTLSCEQNLNHDAMYWYRQDPGQGLRLIYYSQIVNDFQKGDIAEGYSVSREKKESFPLTVTSAQKNPTAFYLCASSILVGRHGNTIYFGEGSWLTVV.

V is TRBV27 and J is TRBJ1-6, with 7 positions matching TRBD1. The CDR3 extends over 14 amino acids. V dropped 8 bases and J dropped 6; count of bases not matched to a gene: 7. Germline values: CDR1 MNHEY, CDR2 SMNVEV (reference sequence). CDR3 coding DNA: TGTGCCAGCGGAGACAGGGCTCGTAATTCACCCCTCCACTTT. Its translation is CASGDRARNSPLHF.

This chain connects TRBV18 to TRBJ2-2; TRBD2 agrees at 7 bases. The CDR3 extends over 15 amino acids. The V gene's germline CDR1 is KGHSH and CDR2 LQKENI. The J segment lost 6 bases and the V segment lost 1 base, leaving 5 bases of the junction unmatched. CDR3 coding DNA: TGTGCCAGCTCACCACAAGCAGGGAGGGCCGGGGAGCTGTTTTTT. Residues: CASSPQAGRAGELFF.

The chain combines TRBV5-1 with TRBJ2-1; a weak D match, TRBD1 (6 bases). The CDR3 is made up of 15 amino acids. Germline CDR1 SGHRS, CDR2 YFSETQ. Deletions cut 4 bases from V and 0 bases from J, with 11 bases between. The CDR3 loop is CASSPDSVSYNEQFF. CDR3 nucleotide sequence: TGCGCCAGCAGCCCGGACAGCGTCTCCTACAATGAGCAGTTCTTC.

This rearrangement joins TRBV5-5 to TRBJ2-3; a possible D gene is TRBD1 (6 bases). The CDR3 extends over 16 amino acids. The germline V gene has CDR1 SGHKS and CDR2 YYEKEE (reference sequence). Trimming took 5 bases from V and 2 from J, leaving 18 bases between them. The CDR3 DNA is TGTGCCAGCAGTTCGACACAGGGCTTTCTCACAGATACGCAGTATTTT. Translating it yields CASSSTQGFLTDTQYF.

This clone came up once. The chain is built from TRBV7-6 and TRBJ2-7; TRBD1 might be the D (6 bases). V was shortened by 6 bases and J by 0 bases, with 12 bases between the two germline ends. CDR3 length: 14 amino acids. CDR1 and CDR2 (germline): SGHVS, FNYEAQ. This chain's CDR3 is CASRPGTFSYEQYF. The CDR3, as DNA: TGTGCCAGCAGACCCGGGACATTCTCCTACGAGCAGTACTTC.

This clone was counted between two and nine times. The chain has TRBV19 and TRBJ1-3, with D hard to call. The CDR3 loop spans 12 amino acids. Trimming removed 3 bases at V and 4 bases at J, with 4 bases between. Germline V CDR1 and CDR2: LNHDA, SQIVND (reference sequence). CDR3 in amino acids: CASSIPGNTIYF. In DNA form, the CDR3 reads TGTGCCAGTAGTATCCCGGGAAACACCATATATTTT.

The genes are TRBV10-2 and TRBJ1-5; D is uncertain. The V and J ends lost 0 bases and 3 bases respectively, with 9 bases between them. The CDR3 sequence is 15 residues long. Germline V lookup: CDR1 WSHSY, CDR2 SAAADI. CDR3 sequence reads: CASSESGGLNQPQHF. In DNA form, the CDR3 reads TGCGCCAGCAGTGAGTCGGGAGGGCTCAATCAGCCCCAGCATTTT.

The chain uses TRBV6-5 and TRBJ2-1; no firm D call. Germline loops: CDR1 MNHEY, CDR2 SVGAGI. Trimming stripped 5 bases from V and 0 bases from J, with 11 bases between. The CDR3 has 15 amino acids. This chain's CDR3 is CASSHRPGSYNEQFF. The CDR3 nucleotides read TGTGCCAGCAGTCACAGACCCGGCTCCTACAATGAGCAGTTCTTC.

The chain uses TRBV5-1 and TRBJ2-1; the D gene is possibly TRBD1 (6 bases). From germline, CDR1 is SGHRS and CDR2 YFSETQ. V lost 2 bases, J lost 4 bases, and 10 bases lay in between. This CDR3 has 14 residues. CDR3 in amino acids: CASSFTGPYNEQFF. For the CDR3, the DNA is TGCGCCAGCAGCTTTACAGGGCCATACAATGAGCAGTTCTTC.

The chain employs TRBV5-1 and TRBJ1-1; D unresolved. Germline-derived CDR1 and CDR2 are SGHRS and YFSETQ. V was shortened by 0 bases and J by 1 base, with 13 bases between the two germline ends. The CDR3 contains 16 residues. CDR3: CASSLDPGARNTEAFF. The CDR3 nucleotides are TGCGCCAGCAGCTTGGACCCGGGAGCGAGGAACACTGAAGCTTTCTTT.

Turning to this clone: The same CDR3 also results from other DNA sequences found in this sample. This chain connects TRBV18 to TRBJ2-1; 13 bases fit TRBD2. This CDR3 region has 16 residues. Germline V lookup: CDR1 KGHSH, CDR2 LQKENI. J gave up 5 bases and V 3 bases, and 4 bases lay outside the gene matches. The CDR3 reads CASSPPGLAGNNEQFF. In DNA form, the CDR3 reads TGTGCCAGCTCACCCCCGGGACTAGCGGGAAACAATGAGCAGTTCTTC.

The chain carries TRBV3-1 (or the pseudogene TRBV3-2) and TRBJ2-4; tentative D call: TRBD2 (5 bases). The germline V and J ends were trimmed by 3 bases and 8 bases, with 11 bases remaining between them. The CDR3 is made up of 13 amino acids. In germline, CDR1 is LGHDT, CDR2 YNNKEL (reference sequence). The CDR3 sequence is CASSQTRGDIQYF. The CDR3 DNA reads TGTGCCAGCAGCCAGACCCGGGGAGACATTCAGTACTTC.